Listed here are 32 T cell receptor beta chains from one sample, sequenced in a study of blood T cell repertoires in COVID-19. The protocol was immunoSEQ multiplex PCR, while the TCRdb copy is restricted to in-frame clones and leaves out a portion. This repertoire shows 35,000 to 40,000 clones, around 84% found once; its top ten account for roughly 15%. Sequencing was done on a sample of peripheral blood. Every receptor here comes from a human donor in a cohort sampled during active COVID-19.

The gene calls are TRBV3-1 (or the pseudogene TRBV3-2) and TRBJ2-3; the match to TRBD2 covers 8 bases. This CDR3 contains 16 residues. From germline, CDR1 is LGHDT and CDR2 YNNKEL (reference sequence). J gave up 5 bases and V 0 bases, and 7 bases lay outside the gene matches. The CDR3 sequence: CASSQDWGSGGDTQYF. The CDR3 DNA follows: TGTGCCAGCAGCCAAGATTGGGGCAGCGGGGGAGATACGCAGTATTTT.

The chain joins TRBV5-1 to TRBJ1-6, with unresolved D. This CDR3 has 15 amino acids. The V and J ends lost 1 base and 8 bases respectively, with 13 bases between them. CDR1 and CDR2 (germline): SGHRS, YFSETQ. Here the CDR3 DNA reads TGCGCCAGCAGCTTGTCCTCGACAACCGATTCACCCCTCCACTTT. It is translated as CASSLSSTTDSPLHF.

The chain uses TRBV5-1 and TRBJ2-7; D may be TRBD1 (5 bases). The length of the CDR3 is 13 residues. Trimming shortened V by 0 bases and J by 6 bases, and 10 bases separated the two germline ends. Looked up from germline, CDR1 is SGHRS and CDR2 is YFSETQ. CDR3 nucleotides: TGCGCCAGCAGCTTGGGGGGCATTTCCGAGCAGTACTTC. It encodes CASSLGGISEQYF.

This CDR3 is CASGSETGPEAFF. The CDR3, as DNA: TGTGCTAGTGGTTCCGAGACAGGGCCTGAAGCTTTCTTT. V usage is TRBV12-5 and J usage is TRBJ1-1, with 7 bases fitting TRBD1. Trimming took 4 bases from V and 6 from J; bases not matched to a gene: 5. The CDR3 totals 13 residues. Germline V gene data show CDR1 as LGHNT and CDR2 as FRNRAP.

The chain recombines TRBV7-3 with TRBJ2-2; 8 bases align to TRBD2. The CDR3 extends over 14 amino acids. The germline CDR1 and CDR2 sequences are SGHTA and FQGTGA. The V segment lost 5 bases and the J segment 8 bases; nucleotides outside the gene matches: 7. The CDR3 spells CASSKTSGLGELFF. CDR3 coding DNA: TGTGCCAGCAGCAAAACTAGCGGCCTTGGGGAGCTGTTTTTT.

This chain connects TRBV12-3 or TRBV12-4 to TRBJ1-2, with D possibly TRBD1 on 6 matching bases. Trimming pared 6 bases from V and 6 bases from J, leaving 14 bases between. The CDR3 runs 13 residues. The CDR3, as DNA: TGTGCCAGCAGGCGAGTCAAGGGGGATGGCTACACCTTC. Its translation: CASRRVKGDGYTF.

CDR3 protein: CASRAYQEETQYF. DNA for the CDR3: TGTGCCAGCAGGGCCTATCAGGAAGAGACCCAGTACTTC. This chain connects TRBV6-1 to TRBJ2-5; D not resolved. The V end lost 6 bases, the J end lost 3 bases, and 11 bases lay between the germline ends. CDR1 and CDR2 (germline): MNHNS, SASEGT. The CDR3 covers 13 residues.

The chain has TRBV18 and TRBJ1-2, with 7 bases identical to TRBD1. Germline V gives CDR1 KGHSH, CDR2 LQKENI. V was pared by 5 bases and J by 8 bases, with 8 bases of the junction left unmatched. The CDR3 sequence is 13 residues long. This chain's CDR3 is CASSTRQGEGYTF. In nucleotides, the CDR3 is TGTGCCAGCTCAACAAGACAGGGAGAAGGCTACACCTTC.

The chain is built from TRBV7-9 and TRBJ1-2; 8 bases are shared with TRBD1. The CDR3 spans 13 residues. Trimming removed 3 bases from V and 8 bases from J; junction bases left unmatched: 5. Germline lookup yields CDR1 SEHNR and CDR2 FQNEAQ (reference sequence). As DNA, the CDR3 is TGTGCCAGCAGCTTTGGACAGGGCCCGGGCTACACCTTC. Protein sequence: CASSFGQGPGYTF.

A single count supports this clone. The rearrangement joins TRBV3-1 (or the pseudogene TRBV3-2) to TRBJ2-5; no clear D gene. With 2 bases removed from V and 0 bases from J, the gap between germline ends came to 10 bases. This CDR3 comprises 15 residues. Looked up from germline, CDR1 is LGHDT and CDR2 is YNNKEL (reference sequence). The CDR3 loop is CASSQTSGYQETQYF. CDR3 nucleotides: TGTGCCAGCAGCCAAACATCCGGGTACCAAGAGACCCAGTACTTC.

This rearrangement joins TRBV11-2 to TRBJ1-6, with 10 bases lining up with TRBD1. Losses at the gene ends were 3 bases for V and 5 bases for J; bases not matched to a gene: 7. This CDR3 has 17 residues. Germline V CDR1 and CDR2: SGHAT, FQNNGV. CDR3 in amino acids: CASSLSRDRGHNSPLHF. CDR3 DNA sequence: TGTGCCAGCAGCTTGTCCCGGGACAGGGGCCATAATTCACCCCTCCACTTT.

The J gene is TRBJ2-2, the V gene TRBV6-4; TRBD1 agrees at 9 bases. Per germline, CDR1 MRHNA and CDR2 SNTAGT. Unmatched junction bases numbered 8, after V lost 6 bases and J lost 6 bases. The CDR3 contains 15 residues. The CDR3 here is CASRKRDRVAGELFF. CDR3 in DNA: TGTGCCAGCAGAAAGCGGGACAGGGTAGCCGGGGAGCTGTTTTTT.

The V call is TRBV7-8, the J call TRBJ2-3; 10 nucleotides agree with TRBD2. Per germline, CDR1 SGHVS and CDR2 FQNEAQ. V dropped 4 bases and J dropped 1; count of bases not matched to a gene: 5. The CDR3 totals 16 residues. The DNA of the CDR3 is TGTGCCAGCAGCTCACCACTAGCGGGGCGCACAGATACGCAGTATTTT. It encodes CASSSPLAGRTDTQYF.

The chain carries TRBV19 and TRBJ2-3, with a possible D match to TRBD2 (5 bases). V lost 6 bases, J lost 2 bases, and 15 bases lay in between. CDR1 is LNHDA, CDR2 SQIVND, per germline (reference sequence). CDR3 length: 15 residues. The CDR3 DNA follows: TGTGCCAGTAGCCCCGGAGGTCCTCACACAGATACGCAGTATTTT. Its protein product is CASSPGGPHTDTQYF.

This chain joins TRBV12-5 and TRBJ1-1, with TRBD1 as a possible D gene (5 bases). The CDR3 consists of 13 residues. CDR1 is LGHNT, CDR2 FRNRAP, per germline. The germline V and J ends were trimmed by 2 bases and 5 bases, with 9 bases remaining between them. CDR3 sequence: CASGLPGRTEAFF. DNA of the CDR3: TGTGCTAGTGGTTTGCCAGGGAGGACTGAAGCTTTCTTT.

The CDR3 reads CASSSVEPDRGVYYEQYF. The CDR3 nucleotides are TGTGCCAGCAGTTCGGTCGAACCGGACAGGGGCGTATACTACGAGCAGTACTTC. The chain links TRBV5-6 to TRBJ2-7, with 9 bases fitting TRBD1. The CDR3 contains 18 residues. The germline V gene has CDR1 SGHDT and CDR2 YYEEEE. V shed 5 bases and J 3 bases; nucleotides not matched to a gene: 18. The whole variable domain, remainder taken from reference TRBV5-6 and TRBJ2-7, is DAGVTQSPTHLIKTRGQQVTLRCSPKSGHDTVSWYQQALGQGPQFIFQYYEEEERQRGNFPDRFSGHQFPNYSSELNVNALLLGDSALYLCASSSVEPDRGVYYEQYFGPGTRLTVT.

The chain carries TRBV10-3 and TRBJ1-6; D remains unclear. Germline CDR1 and CDR2: ENHRY and SYGVKD. The CDR3 consists of 16 residues. V lost 2 bases, J lost 9 bases, and 17 bases lay in between. CDR3 protein: CAISEVSPSEVSPLHF. The CDR3 coding sequence is TGTGCCATCAGTGAGGTCAGCCCGTCGGAGGTTTCACCCCTCCACTTT.

This chain joins TRBV5-1 and TRBJ2-3; D might be TRBD2 (5 bases). The CDR3 runs to 13 residues. V gave up 4 bases and J gave up 3 bases, with 9 bases separating them. The V gene's germline CDR1 is SGHRS and CDR2 YFSETQ. For the CDR3, the DNA is TGCGCCAGCAGCGAGGGCGGTACAGATACGCAGTATTTT. This gives the protein CASSEGGTDTQYF. Looking up the rest from reference TRBV5-1 and TRBJ2-3 gives the full variable domain: KAGVTQTPRYLIKTRGQQVTLSCSPISGHRSVSWYQQTPGQGLQFLFEYFSETQRNKGNFPGRFSGRQFSNSRSEMNVSTLELGDSALYLCASSEGGTDTQYFGPGTRLTVL.

This rearrangement joins TRBV5-1 to TRBJ2-4; 7 bases match TRBD1. This CDR3 contains 15 residues. Germline V CDR1 and CDR2: SGHRS, YFSETQ. The trim removed 0 bases at V and 7 bases at J, leaving 7 bases unmatched. CDR3 DNA: TGCGCCAGCAGCTTGGCCGGGACAGCCGGGAACATTCAGTACTTC. It yields the protein CASSLAGTAGNIQYF.

In its sample, this clone was seen once. V gene TRBV3-1 (or the pseudogene TRBV3-2) combines with J gene TRBJ1-1; TRBD1 might be the D (5 bases). Germline CDR1 LGHDT, CDR2 YNNKEL (reference sequence). V was trimmed by 7 bases and J by 4 bases, leaving 13 bases between them. The CDR3 contains 13 residues. The CDR3, as DNA: TGTGCCAGCACCCAGGTCGGGGGCACTGAAGCTTTCTTT. Amino acid sequence: CASTQVGGTEAFF.

The chain combines TRBV7-8 with TRBJ2-1; D is possibly TRBD2 (6 bases). Germline V gene sequence: CDR1 SGHVS, CDR2 FQNEAQ. This CDR3 is built from 14 residues. The V gene lost 5 bases and the J gene lost 7 bases, with 15 bases spanning the gap. The CDR3 coding sequence is TGTGCCAGCAGCCAAGCGGGCCTTGGGAATGAGCAGTTCTTC. The encoded protein is CASSQAGLGNEQFF.

The chain carries TRBV5-6 and TRBJ2-3; 8 positions match TRBD1. Looked up from germline, CDR1 is SGHDT and CDR2 is YYEEEE. There are 16 residues in the CDR3. J was trimmed by 0 bases and V by 0 bases; bases with no gene match: 3. CDR3 protein: CASSLGGQASTDTQYF. The DNA of the CDR3 is TGTGCCAGCAGCTTGGGGGGACAGGCTAGCACAGATACGCAGTATTTT.

This clone was observed a handful of times. The rearrangement uses TRBV6-5 and TRBJ1-2; D remains unclear. The ends were cut back, 6 bases at V and 2 bases at J, with 4 bases in the middle. This CDR3 comprises 11 residues. From germline, CDR1 is MNHEY and CDR2 SVGAGI. In DNA, the CDR3 is TGTGCCAGCAGCGGGAACTATGGCTACACCTTC. Protein: CASSGNYGYTF.

The chain employs TRBV27 and TRBJ2-3; 15 positions agree with TRBD2. Germline V gives CDR1 MNHEY, CDR2 SMNVEV (reference sequence). Losses at the gene ends were 2 bases for V and 5 bases for J; bases not matched to a gene: 2. This CDR3 is built from 16 residues. CDR3 protein: CASSLGLAGGLDTQYF. DNA for the CDR3: TGTGCCAGCAGTTTAGGACTAGCGGGGGGGCTAGATACGCAGTATTTT.

The rearrangement links TRBV6-6 to TRBJ2-2, with no clear D. The CDR3 length is 11 residues. Trimming took 7 bases from V and 6 from J, leaving 6 bases between them. CDR1 and CDR2 (germline): MNHNY, SVGAGI (reference sequence). In DNA, the CDR3 is TGTGCCAGCAACTCGGCCGGGGAGCTGTTTTTT. Its translation: CASNSAGELFF.

This chain joins TRBV18 and TRBJ2-1; D is perhaps TRBD1 (6 bases). The length of the CDR3 is 13 residues. Germline V lookup: CDR1 KGHSH, CDR2 LQKENI. The V end was cut by 8 bases, the J end by 3 bases, with 11 bases between. Here the CDR3 reads CASTRDNYNEQFF. The DNA for the CDR3 is TGTGCCAGCACCAGGGACAACTACAATGAGCAGTTCTTC.

This chain connects TRBV15 to TRBJ2-7; D call uncertain. Looked up from germline, CDR1 is LNHNV and CDR2 is YYDKDF (reference sequence). The CDR3 sequence is 15 residues long. V was cut by 0 bases and J by 1 base, with 10 bases left in between. The CDR3 DNA reads as TGTGCCACCAGCAGAGAGGCCGCACGATCCTACGAGCAGTACTTC. Translated, it gives CATSREAARSYEQYF.

The V call is TRBV5-5, the J call TRBJ2-3; TRBD2 matches at 9 bases. Germline CDR1 SGHKS, CDR2 YYEKEE (reference sequence). With 4 bases clipped from V and 0 bases from J, the junction kept 9 bases outside the gene matches. The CDR3 runs to 17 residues. The CDR3 sequence: CASSQLGLAGSTDTQYF. In nucleotides, the CDR3 is TGTGCCAGCAGCCAACTCGGGCTAGCGGGGAGCACAGATACGCAGTATTTT. The full variable domain, rest sourced from reference TRBV5-5 and TRBJ2-3, is DAGVTQSPTHLIKTRGQQVTLRCSPISGHKSVSWYQQVLGQGPQFIFQYYEKEERGRGNFPDRFSARQFPNYSSELNVNALLLGDSALYLCASSQLGLAGSTDTQYFGPGTRLTVL.

The V and J genes are TRBV5-1 and TRBJ1-5; possibly TRBD1 for D (6 bases). The CDR3 totals 13 residues. V was trimmed by 5 bases and J by 3 bases, leaving 9 bases between them. In germline, CDR1 is SGHRS, CDR2 YFSETQ. CDR3 nucleotide sequence: TGCGCCAGCAGGAGACAGGACAATCAGCCCCAGCATTTT. Encoded protein: CASRRQDNQPQHF.

The rearrangement links TRBV15 to TRBJ2-3, with TRBD2 matching over 14 bases. Trimming cost V 1 base and J 7 bases; bases outside gene matches: 16. Germline V gene lookup returns CDR1 LNHNV and CDR2 YYDKDF (reference sequence). The CDR3 covers 20 residues. CDR3 bases: TGTGCCACCAGCAGAGGAAGACTAGCGGGGGGGGTCGGCCCGTTTAATACGCAGTATTTT. Protein sequence: CATSRGRLAGGVGPFNTQYF. The whole variable domain, filled in from reference TRBV15 and TRBJ2-3, reads DAMVIQNPRYQVTQFGKPVTLSCSQTLNHNVMYWYQQKSSQAPKLLFHYYDKDFNNEADTPDNFQSRRPNTSFCFLDIRSPGLGDTAMYLCATSRGRLAGGVGPFNTQYFGPGTRLTVL.

This sequence joins TRBV25-1 and TRBJ1-5; D is undetermined. V was pared by 1 base and J by 12 bases, with 16 bases between. The germline CDR1 and CDR2 sequences are MGHDK and SYGVNS. There are 14 residues in the CDR3. This chain's CDR3 is CASSEWGGRARQHF. In nucleotides, the CDR3 is TGTGCCAGCAGTGAATGGGGAGGGCGGGCCCGCCAGCATTTT.

The chain has TRBV5-1 and TRBJ2-5; the match to TRBD2 covers 11 bases. With V trimmed by 4 bases and J by 0 bases, 5 bases remained unmatched. CDR3 size: 16 residues. The germline CDR1 and CDR2 sequences are SGHRS and YFSETQ. In DNA form, the CDR3 reads TGCGCCAGCAGCCACGATAGCGGGGGGGACCAAGAGACCCAGTACTTC. Amino acids: CASSHDSGGDQETQYF.